This record concerns one TCR beta chain sequence. This entry comes from a study of blood T cell repertoires in COVID-19. Study-level information: The study drew acute and convalescent COVID-19 samples from the United States, Italy and Spain. Nucleic acid was either cDNA or gDNA, and it came from T cells, B-cell-depleted T cells, or PBMCs.

In the source study's methods: Nucleated cell number was recorded as an estimate derived from reference gene primer amplification. Clones were read by immunoSEQ multiplex PCR, and TCRdb kept only the in-frame ones, dropping some. Clone size and the V and J calls come from that table; the DNA yielded D and trimming. The sample has approximately 220,000 clones; around 83% are singletons. V shed 4 bases and J 8 bases; nucleotides not matched to a gene: 9. CDR1 and CDR2 from the germline V gene are SGHRS and YFSETQ. This CDR3 is 14 amino acids long. The V gene is TRBV5-1, the J gene TRBJ1-2, with TRBD1 identical over 9 bases. Sequenced input: peripheral blood. The origin of this receptor is a man between 50 and 59 years old who had recovered from COVID-19. CDR3 nucleotides: TGCGCCAGCAGCCAACAGGGGGCCTCTAGAGGCTACACCTTC. Its protein is CASSQQGASRGYTF.